The 14 T cell receptor beta chains given below trace back to one sample, sequenced in a study of CD8 T cells in ankylosing spondylitis. General study findings and limits: Made up of about eight highly homologous variants, a TCR beta motif appeared characteristic of ankylosing spondylitis blood.

TCRdb itself ran the 5' RACE reads through MiXCR, one entry per CDR3 protein. The sample shows over 450,000 distinct CDR3 sequences, 10% to 15% of them seen only once. Antigens of these TCRs are unknown. Sample: blood, either unsorted or a sorted T cell fraction (not recorded which). The receptors come from a male donor with ankylosing spondylitis.

This clonotype appeared a few times. The chain carries TRBV5-1 and TRBJ1-2, with no clear D. The CDR3 length is 12 residues. Germline V gives CDR1 SGHRS, CDR2 YFSETQ. Trimming left V 3 bases short and J 7 bases short, with 10 bases between. The CDR3 sequence is CASSSEVSGYTF. CDR3 nucleotides: TGCGCCAGCAGCTCTGAGGTCTCTGGCTACACCTTC. The full variable domain, in which reference TRBV5-1 and TRBJ1-2 provide the parts outside the CDR3, is KAGVTQTPRYLIKTRGQQVTLSCSPISGHRSVSWYQQTPGQGLQFLFEYFSETQRNKGNFPGRFSGRQFSNSRSEMNVSTLELGDSALYLCASSSEVSGYTFGSGTRLTVV.

The J gene is TRBJ2-7, the V gene TRBV7-9, with 7 bases matching TRBD1. Looked up from germline, CDR1 is SEHNR and CDR2 is FQNEAQ (reference sequence). CDR3 length: 15 residues. J was trimmed by 3 bases and V by 6 bases; bases with no gene match: 11. The CDR3 sequence: CASSLRDSTVYEQYF. In nucleotides, the CDR3 is TGTGCCAGCAGTTTAAGGGACAGCACCGTCTACGAGCAGTACTTC. The full variable domain, its missing parts supplied by reference TRBV7-9 and TRBJ2-7, is DTGVSQNPRHKITKRGQNVTFRCDPISEHNRLYWYRQTLGQGPEFLTYFQNEAQLEKSRLLSDRFSAERPKGSFSTLEIQRTEQGDSAMYLCASSLRDSTVYEQYFGPGTRLTVT.

Only a few counts were recorded for this clonotype. The V gene is TRBV12-3 or TRBV12-4, the J gene TRBJ2-1; D remains unclear. The V end was cut by 3 bases, the J end by 8 bases, with 5 bases between. CDR3 length: 11 amino acids. This chain's CDR3 is CASSFTDEQFF. Written as DNA, the CDR3 is TGTGCCAGCAGTTTTACCGATGAGCAGTTCTTC.

The chain carries TRBV12-3 or TRBV12-4 and TRBJ2-1, with 7 nucleotides matching TRBD1. This CDR3 contains 16 residues. After removal of 2 bases from V and 2 bases from J, the junction contained 6 bases not matched to a gene. The CDR3 sequence is CASSLFDRAAYNEQFF. CDR3 bases: TGTGCCAGCAGTTTATTTGACAGGGCGGCCTACAATGAGCAGTTCTTC.

In its sample, this clonotype was seen a few times. V is TRBV28 and J is TRBJ2-3; 11 bases match TRBD2. Trimming removed 6 bases from V and 4 bases from J; junction bases left unmatched: 6. The CDR3 loop spans 15 amino acids. The V gene's germline CDR1 is MDHEN and CDR2 SYDVKM. DNA for the CDR3: TGTGCCAGCAGCCGTAGCGGGAGGGCCCCAGATACGCAGTATTTT. It specifies CASSRSGRAPDTQYF. Together with reference TRBV28 and TRBJ2-3, the CDR3 gives the full variable domain: DVKVTQSSRYLVKRTGEKVFLECVQDMDHENMFWYRQDPGLGLRLIYFSYDVKMKEKGDIPEGYSVSREKKERFSLILESASTNQTSMYLCASSRSGRAPDTQYFGPGTRLTVL.

J is TRBJ2-1 and V is TRBV20-1; 11 positions agree with TRBD1. J gave up 4 bases and V 6 bases, and 5 bases lay outside the gene matches. This CDR3 spans 14 amino acids. The germline gives CDR1 DFQATT, CDR2 SNEGSKA (reference sequence). The CDR3 DNA sequence: TGCAGTGCCAGGGACAGGGGGGGTTACAATGAGCAGTTCTTC. Translating gives CSARDRGGYNEQFF.

The chain joins TRBV7-9 to TRBJ2-1; TRBD1 might be the D (8 bases). The CDR3 is 14 amino acids. Germline lookup yields CDR1 SEHNR and CDR2 FQNEAQ (reference sequence). V gave up 5 bases and J gave up 9 bases, with 17 bases separating them. The CDR3, as DNA: TGTGCCAGCAGCCGTTTAAGCGGGACAGGTGAGCAGTTCTTC. This translates into CASSRLSGTGEQFF.

This clonotype was detected ten times or more. V and J are TRBV7-2 and TRBJ1-1, with D possibly TRBD1 on 6 matching bases. Germline V gene sequence: CDR1 SGHTA, CDR2 FQGNSA. The V gene lost 5 bases and the J gene lost 5 bases, with 18 bases spanning the gap. CDR3 length equals 15 residues. The CDR3 loop is CASSTWGGGGTEAFF. CDR3 nucleotides: TGTGCCAGCAGCACATGGGGGGGAGGGGGGACTGAAGCTTTCTTT.

As concerns this clonotype: One end of the junction varies from germline; a read error may be responsible. The J gene is TRBJ2-5, the V gene TRBV12-3 or TRBV12-4, with TRBD2 matching 12 bases. The CDR3 runs 13 residues. The CDR3 DNA is TGTGCCAGCAGGGCTAGCGGGAGGGAGACCCTGTACTTC. This translates into CASRASGRETLYF.

This clonotype has just a few counts. This chain links TRBV11-1 with TRBJ1-6; no clear D gene. The CDR3 extends over 14 amino acids. Trimming removed 1 base from V and 14 bases from J, with 15 bases in between. CDR1 and CDR2 (germline): SGHAT, FQDESV (reference sequence). The CDR3 protein is CASSLGRTTGALHF. The DNA for the CDR3 is TGTGCCAGCAGCTTAGGTCGGACCACCGGCGCCCTCCACTTT.

The chain is built from TRBV7-8 and TRBJ2-7; 14 positions agree with TRBD2. The CDR3 runs 16 residues. CDR1 is SGHVS, CDR2 FQNEAQ, per germline. V shed 5 bases, J shed 5 bases, and the junction held 8 bases outside the gene matches. CDR3 loop: CASSPGLAGEVDEQYF. In nucleotides, the CDR3 is TGTGCCAGCAGCCCGGGACTAGCGGGAGAAGTCGACGAGCAGTACTTC. Drawing the rest from reference TRBV7-8 and TRBJ2-7, the complete variable domain is GAGVSQSPRYKVAKRGQDVALRCDPISGHVSLFWYQQALGQGPEFLTYFQNEAQLDKSGLPSDRFFAERPEGSVSTLKIQRTQQEDSAVYLCASSPGLAGEVDEQYFGPGTRLTVT.

This clonotype was seen more than once but under ten times. The chain has TRBV12-3 or TRBV12-4 and TRBJ1-2, with D unresolved. The CDR3 loop spans 13 amino acids. Trimming removed 3 bases from V and 4 bases from J, with 9 bases in between. The CDR3 sequence is CASSFYRAYGYTF. CDR3 coding DNA: TGTGCCAGCAGTTTCTACCGGGCCTATGGCTACACCTTC.

The chain links TRBV3-1 to TRBJ1-1, with D uncertain. Germline assignment: CDR1 LGHDT and CDR2 YNNKEL (reference sequence). V was trimmed by 1 base and J by 10 bases, leaving 10 bases between them. The CDR3 contains 12 residues. The CDR3 sequence is CASSQGSERAFF. CDR3 DNA sequence: TGTGCCAGCAGCCAAGGTAGCGAGCGAGCTTTCTTT.

The chain carries TRBV29-1 and TRBJ1-1, with TRBD1 as a possible D gene (6 bases). The germline V gene encodes CDR1 SQVTM and CDR2 ANQGSEA. The length of the CDR3 is 13 residues. V was clipped by 6 bases and J by 0 bases, with 11 bases between them. This chain's CDR3 is CSVGHLLNTEAFF. In nucleotides, the CDR3 is TGCAGCGTGGGACACCTACTGAACACTGAAGCTTTCTTT.